The clone carrying this T cell receptor (beta chain) is classed as medium-sized. The antigen is undetermined. Described treatment: roughly nine-day PBMC culture with coronavirus spike peptide pools or control peptides (ViraFEST assay). The data originate from a study of vaccination and CD4 T cells after COVID-19. In the study overall: The convalescents comprised six males and four females, two of them Hispanic. Each enrolled participant received a two-dose regimen of either BNT162b2 or mRNA-1273 vaccine. Whole-study results and caveats: Median 86.3% of reactive clones detected in convalescent patients emerged only post-vaccination.

Cultured CD4+ T-cell DNA underwent Oncomine TCR Beta short-read sequencing. Each CDR3 protein gets one entry after TCRdb re-called the PCR reads with MiXCR. The repertoire holds 5,500 to 7,500 distinct CDR3 sequences, with over 20% as singletons. Sequencing used CD4+ T cells from blood, cultured in vitro, obtained after SARS-CoV-2 vaccination. The TCR comes from a human donor who had recovered from COVID-19.

CDR3 loop: CASSYGEGWGETQYF. For the CDR3, the DNA is TGTGCCAGCAGTTACGGGGAGGGATGGGGGGAGACCCAGTACTTC. The chain employs TRBV6-5 and TRBJ2-5; TRBD2 aligns across 7 bases. The junction had 8 bases not matched to a gene; V was cut back by 2 bases and J by 5 bases. Germline values: CDR1 MNHEY, CDR2 SVGAGI. The CDR3 spans 15 residues.